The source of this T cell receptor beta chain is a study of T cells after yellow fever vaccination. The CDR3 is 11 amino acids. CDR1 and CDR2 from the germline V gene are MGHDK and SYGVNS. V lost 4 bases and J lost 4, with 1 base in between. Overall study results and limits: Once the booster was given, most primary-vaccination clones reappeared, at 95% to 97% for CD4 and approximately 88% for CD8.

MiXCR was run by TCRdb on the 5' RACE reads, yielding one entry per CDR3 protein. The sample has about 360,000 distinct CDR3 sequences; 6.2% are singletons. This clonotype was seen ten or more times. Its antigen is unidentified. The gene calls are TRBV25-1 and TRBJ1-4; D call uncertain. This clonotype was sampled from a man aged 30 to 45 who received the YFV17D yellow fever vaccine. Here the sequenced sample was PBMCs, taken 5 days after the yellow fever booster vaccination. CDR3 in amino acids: CASSVNEKLFF. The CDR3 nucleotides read TGTGCCAGCAGTGTTAATGAAAAACTGTTTTTT.